This TCR beta chain was found in a study of blood T cell repertoires in COVID-19. As to this clone: Other DNA sequences from this sample encode an identical CDR3 as well.

Authors' data handling: It was from reference gene primer amplification that nucleated cell counts were estimated. Method: immunoSEQ multiplex PCR; TCRdb's copy keeps in-frame clones and lacks some. D and trimming come from the DNA, and the V and J calls and clone size come from that table. This repertoire shows 150,000 to 200,000 clones, 82% found once; its top ten account for 15% to 20%. Germline V gene data show CDR1 as SGHRS and CDR2 as YFSETQ. The CDR3 length is 14 residues. Trimming removed 4 bases from V and 5 bases from J; junction bases left unmatched: 1. This chain connects TRBV5-1 to TRBJ1-6; TRBD1 aligns across 9 bases. The receptor was isolated from a man in his 60s who had recovered from COVID-19. Sequenced material: PBMCs or T cells enriched from blood (not recorded which). CDR3 residues: CASSRDRDNSPLHF. In DNA form, the CDR3 reads TGCGCCAGCAGCAGGGACAGGGATAATTCACCCCTCCACTTT.